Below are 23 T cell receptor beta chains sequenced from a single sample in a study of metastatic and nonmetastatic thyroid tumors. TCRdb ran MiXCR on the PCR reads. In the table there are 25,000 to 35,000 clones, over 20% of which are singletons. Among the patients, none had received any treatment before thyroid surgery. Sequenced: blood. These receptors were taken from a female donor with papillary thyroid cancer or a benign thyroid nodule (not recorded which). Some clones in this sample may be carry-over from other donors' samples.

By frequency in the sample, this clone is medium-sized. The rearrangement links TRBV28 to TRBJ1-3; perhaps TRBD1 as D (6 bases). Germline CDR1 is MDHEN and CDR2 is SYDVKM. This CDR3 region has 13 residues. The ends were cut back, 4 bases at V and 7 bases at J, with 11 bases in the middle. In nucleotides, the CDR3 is TGTGCCAGCAGTTCACAGGGATGGAACACCATATATTTT. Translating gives CASSSQGWNTIYF.

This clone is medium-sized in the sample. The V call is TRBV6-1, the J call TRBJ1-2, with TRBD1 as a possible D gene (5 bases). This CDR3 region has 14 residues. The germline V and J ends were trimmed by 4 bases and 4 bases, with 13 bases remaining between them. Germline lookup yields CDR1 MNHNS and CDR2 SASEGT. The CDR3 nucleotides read TGTGCCAGCAGTGTTCAGGGAACAAGCTATGGCTACACCTTC. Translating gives CASSVQGTSYGYTF.

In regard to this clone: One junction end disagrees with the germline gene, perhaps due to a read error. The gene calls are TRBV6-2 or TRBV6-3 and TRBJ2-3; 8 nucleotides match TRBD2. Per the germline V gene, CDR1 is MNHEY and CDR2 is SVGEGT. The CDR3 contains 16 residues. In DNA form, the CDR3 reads TGTGCCAGCATTTACTCGAGCGGGAGAGGAACAGATACTCAGTATTTT. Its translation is CASIYSSGRGTDTQYF.

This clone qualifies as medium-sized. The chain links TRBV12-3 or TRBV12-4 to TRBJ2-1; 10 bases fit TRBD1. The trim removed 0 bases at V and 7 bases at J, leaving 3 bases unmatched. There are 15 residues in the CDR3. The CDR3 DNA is TGTGCCAGCAGTTTAGCAGGACAGGGGGGGAATGAGCAGTTCTTC. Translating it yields CASSLAGQGGNEQFF.

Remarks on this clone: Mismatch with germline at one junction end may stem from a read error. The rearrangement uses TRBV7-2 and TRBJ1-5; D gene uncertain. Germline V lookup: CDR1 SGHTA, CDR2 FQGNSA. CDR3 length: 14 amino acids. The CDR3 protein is CASSRDMRNQPHHF. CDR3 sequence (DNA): TGTGCCAGCAGCCGCGACATGCGCAATCAGCCCCATCATTTT. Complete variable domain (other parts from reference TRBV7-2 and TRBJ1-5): GAGVSQSPSNKVTEKGKDVELRCDPISGHTALYWYRQSLGQGLEFLIYFQGNSAPDKSGLPSDRFSAERTGGSVSTLTIQRTQQEDSAVYLCASSRDMRNQPHHFGDGTRLSIL.

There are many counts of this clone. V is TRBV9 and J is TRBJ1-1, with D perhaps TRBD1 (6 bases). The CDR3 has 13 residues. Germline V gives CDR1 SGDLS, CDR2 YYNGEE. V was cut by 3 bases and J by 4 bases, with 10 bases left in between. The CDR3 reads CASSAGAGTEAFF. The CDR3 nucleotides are TGTGCCAGCAGCGCAGGGGCCGGCACTGAAGCTTTCTTT.

The CDR3 nucleotides read TGTGCCAGCAGTGTGTCAGGGACTAGCCTGGGGGAGCAGTACTTC. Its translation: CASSVSGTSLGEQYF. The rearrangement uses TRBV3-1 and TRBJ2-7, with 9 bases identical to TRBD2. The CDR3 is 15 amino acids. Germline trimming cut 6 bases from V and 7 bases from J; bases unmatched to any gene: 13. From germline, CDR1 is LGHDT and CDR2 YNNKEL (reference sequence).

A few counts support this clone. The CDR3 here is CASSGGYYEQYF. The CDR3 DNA reads as TGTGCCAGCAGTGGGGGATACTACGAGCAGTACTTC. V gene TRBV6-1 combines with J gene TRBJ2-7; D call uncertain. The germline V and J ends were trimmed by 4 bases and 3 bases, with 7 bases remaining between them. Per germline, CDR1 MNHNS and CDR2 SASEGT. This CDR3 contains 12 residues.

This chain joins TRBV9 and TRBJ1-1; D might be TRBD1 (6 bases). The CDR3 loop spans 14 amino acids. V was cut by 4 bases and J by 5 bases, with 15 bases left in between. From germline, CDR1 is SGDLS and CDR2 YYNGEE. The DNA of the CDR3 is TGTGCCAGCAGCCCTGACGGGGGGCGAACTGAAGCTTTCTTT. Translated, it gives CASSPDGGRTEAFF.

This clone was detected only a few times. The CDR3 bases are TGTGCCATAAGCAGGGGGCCTAACTATGGCTACACCTTC. Translation gives CAISRGPNYGYTF. This rearrangement joins TRBV6-1 to TRBJ1-2, with 8 bases identical to TRBD1. This CDR3 is built from 13 residues. Per the germline V gene, CDR1 is MNHNS and CDR2 is SASEGT. V trimming: 10 bases; J trimming: 0 bases; junction bases outside the gene matches: 4.

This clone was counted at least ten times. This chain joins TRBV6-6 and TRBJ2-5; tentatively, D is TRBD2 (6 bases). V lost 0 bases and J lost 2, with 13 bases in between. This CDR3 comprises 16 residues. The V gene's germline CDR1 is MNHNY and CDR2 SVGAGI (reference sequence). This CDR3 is CASSYSGQGGQETQYF. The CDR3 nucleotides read TGTGCCAGCAGTTACTCGGGTCAGGGAGGACAAGAGACCCAGTACTTC.

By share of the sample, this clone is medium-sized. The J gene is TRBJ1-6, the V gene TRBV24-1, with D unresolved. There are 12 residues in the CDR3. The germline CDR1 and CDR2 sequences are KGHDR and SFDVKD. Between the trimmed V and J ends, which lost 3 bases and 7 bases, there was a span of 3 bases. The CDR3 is CATSDGNSPLHF. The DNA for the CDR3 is TGTGCCACCAGTGATGGGAATTCACCCCTCCACTTT.

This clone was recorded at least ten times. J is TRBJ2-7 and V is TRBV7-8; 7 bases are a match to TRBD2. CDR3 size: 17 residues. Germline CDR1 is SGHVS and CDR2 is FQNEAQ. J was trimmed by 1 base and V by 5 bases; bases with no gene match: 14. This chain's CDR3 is CASSPLASQVISYEQYF. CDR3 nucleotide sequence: TGTGCCAGCAGCCCACTAGCGTCCCAAGTGATTTCCTACGAGCAGTACTTC.

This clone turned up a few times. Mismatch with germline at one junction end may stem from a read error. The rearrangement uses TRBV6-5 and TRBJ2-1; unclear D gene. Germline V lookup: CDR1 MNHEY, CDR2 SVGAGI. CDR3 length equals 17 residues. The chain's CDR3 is CASSYSMSVVKVDDQFF. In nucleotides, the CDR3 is TGTGCCAGCAGTTACTCGATGTCCGTGGTTAAGGTGGATGATCAGTTCTTC.

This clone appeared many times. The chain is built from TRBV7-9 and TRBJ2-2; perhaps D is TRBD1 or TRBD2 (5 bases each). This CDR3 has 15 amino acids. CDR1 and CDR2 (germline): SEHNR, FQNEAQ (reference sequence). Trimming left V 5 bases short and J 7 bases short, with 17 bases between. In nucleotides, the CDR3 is TGTGCCAGCAGCCTTGGGACCACAGTAGGCGGGGAGCTGTTTTTT. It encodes CASSLGTTVGGELFF.

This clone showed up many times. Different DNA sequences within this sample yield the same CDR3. The CDR3 sequence: CSARDTRGSGGQKQFF. Here the CDR3 DNA reads TGCAGTGCTAGAGATACCCGGGGGAGCGGAGGACAGAAGCAGTTCTTC. J is TRBJ2-1 and V is TRBV20-1; possibly TRBD1 or TRBD2 for D (6 bases each). In germline, CDR1 is DFQATT, CDR2 SNEGSKA (reference sequence). The CDR3 sequence is 16 residues long. V was shortened by 0 bases and J by 11 bases, with 23 bases between the two germline ends.

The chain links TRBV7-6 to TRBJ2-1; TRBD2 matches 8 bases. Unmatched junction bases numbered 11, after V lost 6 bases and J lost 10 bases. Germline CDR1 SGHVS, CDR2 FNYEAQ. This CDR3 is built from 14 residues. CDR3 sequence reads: CASRPGTRMGEQFF. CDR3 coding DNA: TGTGCCAGCAGGCCAGGGACTAGGATGGGCGAGCAGTTCTTC.

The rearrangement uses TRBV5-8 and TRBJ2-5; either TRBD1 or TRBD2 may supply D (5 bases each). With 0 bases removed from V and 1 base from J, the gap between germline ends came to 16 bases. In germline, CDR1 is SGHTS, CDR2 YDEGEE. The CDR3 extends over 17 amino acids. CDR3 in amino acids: CASSLVIGGPRQETQYF. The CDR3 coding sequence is TGTGCCAGCAGCTTGGTCATTGGGGGACCACGCCAAGAGACCCAGTACTTC. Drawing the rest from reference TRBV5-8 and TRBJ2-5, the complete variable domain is EAGVTQSPTHLIKTRGQQATLRCSPISGHTSVYWYQQALGLGLQFLLWYDEGEERNRGNFPPRFSGRQFPNYSSELNVNALELEDSALYLCASSLVIGGPRQETQYFGPGTRLLVL.

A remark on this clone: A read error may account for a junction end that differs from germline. CDR3 amino acids: CASSYSLGVGTVELFF. In nucleotides, the CDR3 is TGTGCTAGCAGTTACTCGTTGGGAGTGGGTACCGTGGAGCTGTTTTTT. The chain uses TRBV6-2 or TRBV6-3 and TRBJ2-2, with D maybe TRBD2 (5 bases). CDR1 MNHEY and CDR2 SVGEGT come from the germline V gene. This CDR3 spans 16 amino acids.

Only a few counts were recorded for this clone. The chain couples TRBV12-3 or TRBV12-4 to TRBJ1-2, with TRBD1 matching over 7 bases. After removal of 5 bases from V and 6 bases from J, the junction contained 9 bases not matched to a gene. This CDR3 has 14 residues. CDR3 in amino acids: CASSPLQGSNGYTF. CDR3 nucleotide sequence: TGTGCCAGCAGTCCCCTACAGGGGTCGAATGGCTACACCTTC.

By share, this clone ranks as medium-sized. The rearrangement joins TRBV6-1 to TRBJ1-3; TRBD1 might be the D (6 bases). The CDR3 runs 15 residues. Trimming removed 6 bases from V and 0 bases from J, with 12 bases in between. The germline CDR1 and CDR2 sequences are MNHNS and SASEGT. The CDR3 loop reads CASREQGRSGNTIYF. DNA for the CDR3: TGTGCCAGCAGGGAACAGGGACGCTCTGGAAACACCATATATTTT.

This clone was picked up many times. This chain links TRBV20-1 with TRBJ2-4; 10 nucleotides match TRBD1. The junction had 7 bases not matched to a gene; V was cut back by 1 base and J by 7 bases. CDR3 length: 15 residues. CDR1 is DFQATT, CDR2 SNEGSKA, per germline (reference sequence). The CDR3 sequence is CSARVFVGQGNIQYF. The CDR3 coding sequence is TGCAGTGCTAGAGTTTTTGTGGGACAGGGGAACATTCAGTACTTC.

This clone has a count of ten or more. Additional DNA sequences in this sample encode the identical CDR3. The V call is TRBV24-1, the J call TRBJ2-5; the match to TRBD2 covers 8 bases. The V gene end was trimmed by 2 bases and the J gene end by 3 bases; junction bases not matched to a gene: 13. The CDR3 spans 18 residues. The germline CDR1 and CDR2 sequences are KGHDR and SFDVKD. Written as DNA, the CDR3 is TGTGCCACCAGTGATTCCACCCGGGGGGGCGCAGGGAAAGAGACCCAGTACTTC. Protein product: CATSDSTRGGAGKETQYF.